This T cell receptor beta chain was sequenced in a study of TIL therapy for anti-PD-1-resistant metastatic lung cancer. Noted time point: pre-treatment sample, taken before nivolumab and TIL therapy. Patients were adults with stage 4 NSCLC. Germline lookup yields CDR1 SNHLY and CDR2 FYNNEI. The ends were cut back, 6 bases at V and 1 base at J, with 12 bases in the middle. The CDR3 sequence is 14 residues long. The immunoSEQ assay was v3. Sequencing depth was some 2 million read pairs for survey level, roughly 4.5-6 million for deep. The table came from immunoSEQ multiplex PCR; TCRdb's copy has only in-frame clones and leaves some out. The table shows approximately 60,000 clones, with over 70% occurring only once.

This sequence originates from a person between 25 and 80 years old with non-small cell lung cancer. The J gene is TRBJ2-5, the V gene TRBV2, with D maybe TRBD2 (5 bases). The sequenced sample was blood, obtained at baseline. The CDR3 protein is CASRFERGQETQYF. CDR3 DNA: TGTGCCAGCAGATTCGAACGGGGCCAAGAGACCCAGTACTTC.